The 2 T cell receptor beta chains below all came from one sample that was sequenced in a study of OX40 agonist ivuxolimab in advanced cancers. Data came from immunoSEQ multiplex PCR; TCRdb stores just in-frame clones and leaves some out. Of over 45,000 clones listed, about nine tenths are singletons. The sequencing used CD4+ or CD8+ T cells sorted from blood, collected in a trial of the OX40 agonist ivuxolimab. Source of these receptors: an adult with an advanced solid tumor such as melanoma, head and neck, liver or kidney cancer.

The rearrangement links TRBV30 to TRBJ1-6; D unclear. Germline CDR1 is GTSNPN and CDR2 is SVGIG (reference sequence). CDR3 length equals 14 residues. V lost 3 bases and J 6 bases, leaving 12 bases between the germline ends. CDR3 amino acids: CAWSRNPSNSPLHF. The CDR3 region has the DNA TGTGCCTGGAGCCGGAACCCATCTAATTCACCCCTCCACTTT.

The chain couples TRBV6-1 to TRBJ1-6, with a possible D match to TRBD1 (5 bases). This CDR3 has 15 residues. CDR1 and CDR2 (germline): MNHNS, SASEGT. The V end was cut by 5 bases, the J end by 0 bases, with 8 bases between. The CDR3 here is CASSRTSSYNSPLHF. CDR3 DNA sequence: TGTGCCAGCAGTAGGACAAGCTCCTATAATTCACCCCTCCACTTT.